These 30 T cell receptor beta chains came from one sample sequenced in a study of blood T cell repertoires in COVID-19. Repertoires were generated with immunoSEQ multiplex PCR, while TCRdb's copy carries only in-frame clones and drops some. The data hold about 110,000 clones, with around 83% observed a single time. The sequencing sample was made of peripheral blood. These receptors were collected from a man aged 70-80 years with acute or convalescent COVID-19.

The V gene is TRBV5-1, the J gene TRBJ2-7; TRBD1 aligns across 9 bases. Germline V gene data show CDR1 as SGHRS and CDR2 as YFSETQ. The CDR3 totals 13 residues. V shed 4 bases and J 6 bases; nucleotides not matched to a gene: 5. CDR3 amino acids: CASSRTGDREQYF. CDR3 DNA: TGCGCCAGCAGCCGGACAGGGGATCGCGAGCAGTACTTC.

The chain is built from TRBV28 and TRBJ2-2; TRBD1 matches 7 bases. Germline trimming cut 3 bases from V and 6 bases from J; bases unmatched to any gene: 10. Germline CDR1 is MDHEN and CDR2 is SYDVKM. The CDR3 is 16 amino acids. For the CDR3, the DNA is TGTGCCAGCAGTTTGATCCGGACAGGTGGGCCCGGGGAGCTGTTTTTT. Translated: CASSLIRTGGPGELFF. Based on the CDR3 plus reference TRBV28 and TRBJ2-2, the full variable domain is DVKVTQSSRYLVKRTGEKVFLECVQDMDHENMFWYRQDPGLGLRLIYFSYDVKMKEKGDIPEGYSVSREKKERFSLILESASTNQTSMYLCASSLIRTGGPGELFFGEGSRLTVL.

The rearrangement uses TRBV9 and TRBJ2-2; D perhaps matches TRBD1 (6 bases). The V gene's germline CDR1 is SGDLS and CDR2 YYNGEE. CDR3 length equals 15 residues. Trimming took 4 bases from V and 2 from J, leaving 12 bases between them. Here the CDR3 DNA reads TGTGCCAGCAGCTTGGACAGTTACAACACCGGGGAGCTGTTTTTT. Its protein product is CASSLDSYNTGELFF.

J is TRBJ2-2 and V is TRBV5-5; 7 bases map to TRBD2. The CDR3 runs 18 residues. Germline values: CDR1 SGHKS, CDR2 YYEKEE (reference sequence). V dropped 4 bases and J dropped 4; count of bases not matched to a gene: 16. As DNA, the CDR3 is TGTGCCAGCAGCGGGCGCCTGAGGGTGGGAGGGCCCACCGGGGAGCTGTTTTTT. This codes for CASSGRLRVGGPTGELFF. The full variable domain, its missing parts supplied by reference TRBV5-5 and TRBJ2-2, is DAGVTQSPTHLIKTRGQQVTLRCSPISGHKSVSWYQQVLGQGPQFIFQYYEKEERGRGNFPDRFSARQFPNYSSELNVNALLLGDSALYLCASSGRLRVGGPTGELFFGEGSRLTVL.

This chain links TRBV4-1 with TRBJ1-5; perhaps TRBD1 as D (6 bases). The CDR3 runs 16 residues. Germline V gene lookup returns CDR1 MGHRA and CDR2 YSYEKL. Trimming removed 1 base from V and 5 bases from J, with 15 bases in between. The CDR3 nucleotides are TGCGCCAGCAGCCAAGTTATCCAGGGGAGGGATCAGCCCCAGCATTTT. Its translation: CASSQVIQGRDQPQHF.

The rearrangement links TRBV19 to TRBJ1-4; 7 nucleotides align to TRBD1. V lost 5 bases and J lost 4; bases outside the gene matches: 7. There are 15 residues in the CDR3. Per the germline V gene, CDR1 is LNHDA and CDR2 is SQIVND (reference sequence). Written as DNA, the CDR3 is TGTGCCAGTAGTCCTGGACAGGAACATAATGAAAAACTGTTTTTT. Its protein product is CASSPGQEHNEKLFF.

V is TRBV27 and J is TRBJ2-5; the D gene is possibly TRBD2 (7 bases). Germline V CDR1 and CDR2: MNHEY, SMNVEV (reference sequence). This CDR3 has 14 residues. Deletions cut 3 bases from V and 1 base from J, with 9 bases between. CDR3 sequence: CASSLGGPQETQYF. The CDR3 DNA reads TGTGCCAGCAGTTTGGGGGGGCCCCAAGAGACCCAGTACTTC.

The chain carries TRBV10-1 and TRBJ1-2; D possibly corresponds to TRBD1 (5 bases). The CDR3 covers 13 residues. Germline V CDR1 and CDR2: WNHNN, SYGVQD (reference sequence). V gave up 5 bases and J gave up 4 bases, with 11 bases separating them. The CDR3 DNA sequence: TGCGCCAGCAGTCCAGCGGGGCCCTATGGCTACACCTTC. This codes for CASSPAGPYGYTF.

The chain links TRBV24-1 to TRBJ2-2; the D gene is possibly TRBD1 (6 bases). CDR1 and CDR2 from the germline V gene are KGHDR and SFDVKD. Trimming took 8 bases from V and 0 from J, leaving 12 bases between them. The length of the CDR3 is 15 residues. The CDR3 sequence: CATTSGTSNTGELFF. DNA of the CDR3: TGTGCCACCACATCCGGGACATCGAACACCGGGGAGCTGTTTTTT.

The chain employs TRBV9 and TRBJ1-3, with D perhaps matching TRBD1 (6 bases). This CDR3 has 16 amino acids. Germline assignment: CDR1 SGDLS and CDR2 YYNGEE. V was cut by 0 bases and J by 0 bases, with 10 bases left in between. CDR3 amino acids: CASSVGPQGSGNTIYF. Written as DNA, the CDR3 is TGTGCCAGCAGCGTAGGCCCACAGGGCTCTGGAAACACCATATATTTT.

The V and J genes are TRBV7-3 and TRBJ1-1; 7 bases are a match to TRBD1. Per the germline V gene, CDR1 is SGHTA and CDR2 is FQGTGA. Trimming cost V 2 bases and J 0 bases; bases outside gene matches: 9. The CDR3 consists of 17 residues. The CDR3 DNA reads TGTGCCAGCAGCTTAGGAGGACAGGTCCTGATGAACACTGAAGCTTTCTTT. Translated, it gives CASSLGGQVLMNTEAFF.

This clone has just one count. The chain uses TRBV4-1 and TRBJ2-3, with 11 bases that match TRBD2. The CDR3 is 18 residues long. Germline lookup yields CDR1 MGHRA and CDR2 YSYEKL. Trimming removed 1 base from V and 5 bases from J; junction bases left unmatched: 11. CDR3 loop: CASSQVSLAGGRGDTQYF. CDR3 DNA: TGCGCCAGCAGCCAAGTGAGCCTAGCGGGGGGCCGCGGAGATACGCAGTATTTT.

The genes are TRBV6-5 and TRBJ2-3, with TRBD2 matching over 7 bases. The CDR3 runs 16 residues. The germline gives CDR1 MNHEY, CDR2 SVGAGI. With V trimmed by 0 bases and J by 1 base, 4 bases remained unmatched. The CDR3 loop is CASSYSRGVGTDTQYF. The CDR3 DNA sequence: TGTGCCAGCAGTTACTCCCGGGGGGTGGGCACAGATACGCAGTATTTT.

This chain connects TRBV9 to TRBJ2-7; D gene unclear. V was cut by 0 bases and J by 2 bases, with 6 bases left in between. The CDR3 sequence is 13 residues long. Germline-derived CDR1 and CDR2 are SGDLS and YYNGEE. The CDR3 bases are TGTGCCAGCAGCGTAGACAGTGCCTACGAGCAGTACTTC. Translation: CASSVDSAYEQYF. The entire variable domain, with the rest obtained from reference TRBV9 and TRBJ2-7, is as follows: DSGVTQTPKHLITATGQRVTLRCSPRSGDLSVYWYQQSLDQGLQFLIQYYNGEERAKGNILERFSAQQFPDLHSELNLSSLELGDSALYFCASSVDSAYEQYFGPGTRLTVT.

This chain connects TRBV12-3 or TRBV12-4 to TRBJ1-5, with a possible D match to TRBD1 (5 bases). Trimming took off 3 bases at V and 5 bases at J, with 8 bases between the two ends. The CDR3 is 13 amino acids. The DNA of the CDR3 is TGTGCCAGCAGTTTTCAGGGCGATCAGCCCCAGCATTTT. Amino acid sequence: CASSFQGDQPQHF.

This chain joins TRBV19 and TRBJ1-4; the D gene is possibly TRBD1 (5 bases). CDR3 length equals 13 residues. The germline V gene has CDR1 LNHDA and CDR2 SQIVND (reference sequence). With 6 bases removed from V and 0 bases from J, the gap between germline ends came to 5 bases. CDR3 nucleotide sequence: TGTGCCAGTAGGACAGCAACTAATGAAAAACTGTTTTTT. Amino acids: CASRTATNEKLFF.

This clone was counted once. This rearrangement joins TRBV28 to TRBJ1-1; TRBD1 aligns across 8 bases. This CDR3 is built from 16 residues. J was trimmed by 4 bases and V by 6 bases; bases with no gene match: 13. Germline-derived CDR1 and CDR2 are MDHEN and SYDVKM. The CDR3 region has the DNA TGTGCCAGCAGCTCCGGACAGGGTAAGGGTGGCACTGAAGCTTTCTTT. As protein: CASSSGQGKGGTEAFF.

This clone was seen only once. This rearrangement joins TRBV5-1 to TRBJ1-3; possibly TRBD1 for D (5 bases). V was pared by 2 bases and J by 4 bases, with 16 bases between. This CDR3 has 16 amino acids. The germline V gene has CDR1 SGHRS and CDR2 YFSETQ. DNA for the CDR3: TGCGCCAGCAGCTTACCGGGGGACGGTGGGGGAAACACCATATATTTT. Its protein product is CASSLPGDGGGNTIYF. Based on the CDR3 plus reference TRBV5-1 and TRBJ1-3, the full variable domain is KAGVTQTPRYLIKTRGQQVTLSCSPISGHRSVSWYQQTPGQGLQFLFEYFSETQRNKGNFPGRFSGRQFSNSRSEMNVSTLELGDSALYLCASSLPGDGGGNTIYFGEGSWLTVV.

The V call is TRBV11-2, the J call TRBJ2-3, with D maybe TRBD1 (5 bases). This CDR3 spans 13 amino acids. Trimming took off 8 bases at V and 8 bases at J, with 17 bases between the two ends. Germline V gene data show CDR1 as SGHAT and CDR2 as FQNNGV. The CDR3 loop reads CASSLGPARTQYF. CDR3 DNA: TGTGCCAGCTCATTGGGGCCCGCACGTACGCAGTATTTT.

This clone was seen once. The chain uses TRBV5-1 and TRBJ2-7, with 13 bases identical to TRBD2. In germline, CDR1 is SGHRS, CDR2 YFSETQ. V shed 4 bases, J shed 0 bases, and the junction held 10 bases outside the gene matches. CDR3 length equals 18 residues. The CDR3 loop reads CASSPGGGLAGPSYEQYF. The CDR3 nucleotides read TGCGCCAGCAGCCCAGGCGGGGGACTAGCGGGACCCTCCTACGAGCAGTACTTC.

This chain connects TRBV27 to TRBJ1-1; D is possibly TRBD1 (6 bases). This CDR3 comprises 16 residues. V was pared by 5 bases and J by 1 base, with 17 bases between. Germline V gene data show CDR1 as MNHEY and CDR2 as SMNVEV (reference sequence). CDR3 DNA sequence: TGTGCCAGCAGTAGTCCATATACGACAGGGAACACTGAAGCTTTCTTT. Translating it yields CASSSPYTTGNTEAFF.

This clone was observed a single time. The chain combines TRBV6-5 with TRBJ1-1, with 7 nucleotides matching TRBD1. J gave up 5 bases and V 6 bases, and 9 bases lay outside the gene matches. The CDR3 is made up of 14 amino acids. Germline CDR1 is MNHEY and CDR2 is SVGAGI. The CDR3: CASRATGVVTEAFF. The CDR3 DNA sequence: TGTGCCAGCAGGGCTACAGGGGTAGTAACTGAAGCTTTCTTT.

V and J are TRBV21-1 and TRBJ1-2; TRBD1 is the table's D call and was not checked against the DNA. TRBV21-1 is marked as a pseudogene. The CDR3 has 17 residues. The DNA of the CDR3 is TGTGCCAGCAGCAAAGGAGGGTGCACAGGGGGTGGACATGGCTACACCTTC. Translating it yields CASSKGGCTGGGHGYTF.

The rearrangement joins TRBV7-9 to TRBJ2-7; 7 positions agree with TRBD1. Looked up from germline, CDR1 is SEHNR and CDR2 is FQNEAQ (reference sequence). The length of the CDR3 is 12 residues. V was clipped by 5 bases and J by 7 bases; unmatched bases: 5. The CDR3 nucleotides read TGTGCCAGCAGCCGACAGGGCCCGGAGCAGTACTTC. Its protein is CASSRQGPEQYF. Using reference TRBV7-9 and TRBJ2-7 for the parts outside the CDR3, the full variable domain is DTGVSQNPRHKITKRGQNVTFRCDPISEHNRLYWYRQTLGQGPEFLTYFQNEAQLEKSRLLSDRFSAERPKGSFSTLEIQRTEQGDSAMYLCASSRQGPEQYFGPGTRLTVT.

Only a few counts were recorded for this clone. V gene TRBV6-1 combines with J gene TRBJ1-3; the D is unclear. Between the trimmed V and J ends, which lost 2 bases and 4 bases, there was a span of 12 bases. There are 15 residues in the CDR3. Germline loops: CDR1 MNHNS, CDR2 SASEGT. The CDR3 is CASSEFPGSGNTIYF. DNA for the CDR3: TGTGCCAGCAGTGAATTTCCAGGTTCGGGAAACACCATATATTTT.

This rearrangement joins TRBV24-1 to TRBJ1-5; D perhaps matches TRBD1 (5 bases). The CDR3 loop spans 15 amino acids. The germline CDR1 and CDR2 sequences are KGHDR and SFDVKD. V dropped 5 bases and J dropped 2 bases, with 12 bases sitting between them. The CDR3 nucleotides are TGTGCCACCAGTGCCGGGGGTCTCGGCAATCAGCCCCAGCATTTT. Translated, it gives CATSAGGLGNQPQHF.

The V call is TRBV28, the J call TRBJ2-5, with 7 bases lining up with TRBD1. V was clipped by 6 bases and J by 4 bases; unmatched bases: 8. Germline V gene lookup returns CDR1 MDHEN and CDR2 SYDVKM. This CDR3 has 14 residues. This chain's CDR3 is CASRGPGGSETQYF. The CDR3 DNA follows: TGTGCCAGCAGAGGGCCAGGGGGTTCAGAGACCCAGTACTTC.

The chain employs TRBV10-2 and TRBJ2-2; D is unclear. The V and J ends lost 4 bases and 6 bases respectively, with 15 bases between them. This CDR3 contains 15 residues. Germline CDR1 WSHSY, CDR2 SAAADI. The CDR3 sequence is CASSVVPHSSGELFF. CDR3 DNA: TGCGCCAGCAGTGTTGTACCCCATAGCTCCGGGGAGCTGTTTTTT.

The chain employs TRBV4-2 and TRBJ2-7, with 9 bases that match TRBD2. This CDR3 is built from 16 residues. Losses at the gene ends were 0 bases for V and 5 bases for J; bases not matched to a gene: 8. From germline, CDR1 is LGHNA and CDR2 YNFKEQ. Written as DNA, the CDR3 is TGTGCCAGCAGCCAAGAGACGGCGGGGGGGCCACACGAGCAGTACTTC. It codes for CASSQETAGGPHEQYF.

The chain carries TRBV29-1 and TRBJ2-3, with TRBD1 matching over 7 bases. The junction had 12 bases not matched to a gene; V was cut back by 6 bases and J by 6 bases. Germline CDR1 SQVTM, CDR2 ANQGSEA. The CDR3 contains 14 residues. CDR3 nucleotides: TGCAGCGTGGGTGACAGGGAAGTGGACGATACGCAGTATTTT. This codes for CSVGDREVDDTQYF.